These 22 T cell receptor beta chains share one sample of origin, sequenced in a study of graft-versus-host responses after intestinal transplantation. Repertoires were generated with immunoSEQ multiplex PCR, while TCRdb's copy carries only in-frame clones and drops some. The sample records roughly 120,000 clones, roughly 96% being singletons. Their specific antigens are unknown. The material was unstimulated CD8+ T cells sorted from spleen or lymph node cells, obtained before intestinal transplant. These receptor sequences come from a human donor who received an intestinal transplant.

This chain connects TRBV7-8 to TRBJ2-7; the match to TRBD2 covers 8 bases. Germline V CDR1 and CDR2: SGHVS, FQNEAQ. The CDR3 length is 16 residues. Trimming removed 0 bases from V and 4 bases from J; junction bases left unmatched: 8. The CDR3 DNA follows: TGTGCCAGCAGCTTAGCGATCCGGGAGGGTAATTACGAGCAGTACTTC. This translates into CASSLAIREGNYEQYF.

This clone has a handful of counts. The rearrangement uses TRBV4-1 and TRBJ1-3, with a weak D call TRBD1 (6 bases). The CDR3 sequence is 17 residues long. Per germline, CDR1 MGHRA and CDR2 YSYEKL. The V and J ends lost 2 bases and 0 bases respectively, with 14 bases between them. CDR3 in DNA: TGCGCCAGCAGCCAAACCGAACAGGGCCACTCTGGAAACACCATATATTTT. This gives the protein CASSQTEQGHSGNTIYF.

The table lists this clone with a count of one. This chain joins TRBV9 and TRBJ2-4; a weak D match, TRBD2 (6 bases). Per germline, CDR1 SGDLS and CDR2 YYNGEE. Trimming took 1 base from V and 6 from J, leaving 14 bases between them. The CDR3 runs 15 residues. The DNA of the CDR3 is TGTGCCAGCAGCGTATGGGGGGAAATGGGAAACATTCAGTACTTC. It specifies CASSVWGEMGNIQYF.

The chain combines TRBV28 with TRBJ2-7; TRBD1 or TRBD2 may be the D gene (5 bases each). V lost 5 bases to trimming and J lost 7 bases, with 18 bases between them. This CDR3 is 14 amino acids long. In germline, CDR1 is MDHEN, CDR2 SYDVKM. This CDR3 reads CASSLRDPHEEQYF. The CDR3, as DNA: TGTGCCAGCAGTCTCCGGGACCCCCATGAGGAGCAGTACTTC.

The genes are TRBV27 and TRBJ1-5, with D possibly TRBD1 on 6 matching bases. V was cut by 7 bases and J by 1 base, with 14 bases left in between. The CDR3 is made up of 15 amino acids. The germline V gene encodes CDR1 MNHEY and CDR2 SMNVEV (reference sequence). The CDR3 here is CASTAVTGSNQPQHF. Written as DNA, the CDR3 is TGTGCCAGCACCGCAGTGACAGGAAGCAATCAGCCCCAGCATTTT.

This chain links TRBV4-3 with TRBJ2-1; 12 bases are a match to TRBD2. CDR3 size: 21 residues. With V trimmed by 0 bases and J by 0 bases, 12 bases remained unmatched. Germline values: CDR1 LGHNA, CDR2 YSLEER. The CDR3 sequence: CASSQDLTSGSFAGSYNEQFF. CDR3 DNA: TGCGCCAGCAGCCAAGATCTGACTAGCGGGAGCTTCGCGGGCTCCTACAATGAGCAGTTCTTC.

The chain combines TRBV10-3 with TRBJ1-1; unclear D gene. Germline V gives CDR1 ENHRY, CDR2 SYGVKD. Trimming left V 6 bases short and J 1 base short, with 9 bases between. The CDR3 totals 13 residues. The CDR3: CAIRISPNTEAFF. DNA of the CDR3: TGTGCCATCAGAATTTCACCGAACACTGAAGCTTTCTTT.

The J gene is TRBJ2-7, the V gene TRBV19, with 7 bases lining up with TRBD1. The V and J ends lost 6 bases and 4 bases, in that order; junction bases with no gene match: 6. Germline CDR1 and CDR2: LNHDA and SQIVND (reference sequence). CDR3 length: 13 residues. The CDR3 here is CASSSSTGYEQYF. As DNA, the CDR3 is TGTGCCAGTAGCTCCTCGACAGGGTACGAGCAGTACTTC.

V gene TRBV27 combines with J gene TRBJ2-1; D is unclear. The germline V gene has CDR1 MNHEY and CDR2 SMNVEV (reference sequence). V lost 7 bases and J lost 6, with 19 bases in between. The CDR3 is 15 residues long. CDR3 sequence (DNA): TGTGCCAGCACTCTTCAGTGCCCGGTTTTCAATGAGCAGTTCTTC. Translating gives CASTLQCPVFNEQFF.

The rearrangement uses TRBV6-1 and TRBJ2-5; no clear D. The V and J ends lost 6 bases and 1 base respectively, with 9 bases between them. The CDR3 length is 13 residues. Looked up from germline, CDR1 is MNHNS and CDR2 is SASEGT. The CDR3 spells CASRNRVQETQYF. The DNA for the CDR3 is TGTGCCAGCAGGAATAGAGTCCAAGAGACCCAGTACTTC.

The gene calls are TRBV6-6 and TRBJ2-2; D is possibly TRBD2 (5 bases). Germline CDR1 reads MNHNY; CDR2 reads SVGAGI (reference sequence). The CDR3 runs 13 residues. Trimming removed 0 bases at V and 8 bases at J, with 7 bases between. The CDR3 DNA follows: TGTGCCAGCAGTTACTCCCTAGCTGGGGAGCTGTTTTTT. Protein product: CASSYSLAGELFF.

J is TRBJ2-3 and V is TRBV28; D not resolved. V shed 2 bases and J shed 2 bases, with 14 bases lying between them. The CDR3 is 16 residues long. In germline, CDR1 is MDHEN, CDR2 SYDVKM. CDR3 in amino acids: CASSLVGRSFTDTQYF. As DNA, the CDR3 is TGTGCCAGCAGTTTAGTAGGTCGCAGCTTCACAGATACGCAGTATTTT. The variable domain in full, with the rest retrieved from reference TRBV28 and TRBJ2-3, is DVKVTQSSRYLVKRTGEKVFLECVQDMDHENMFWYRQDPGLGLRLIYFSYDVKMKEKGDIPEGYSVSREKKERFSLILESASTNQTSMYLCASSLVGRSFTDTQYFGPGTRLTVL.

V and J are TRBV5-6 and TRBJ2-7; D not resolved. V was trimmed by 1 base and J by 0 bases, leaving 11 bases between them. Germline V gives CDR1 SGHDT, CDR2 YYEEEE. The CDR3 contains 15 residues. CDR3 protein: CASSLQLISSYEQYF. The CDR3 DNA follows: TGTGCCAGCAGCTTGCAACTAATTAGCTCCTACGAGCAGTACTTC.

The chain uses TRBV19 and TRBJ2-7; tentatively, D is TRBD1 or TRBD2 (5 bases each). Germline V lookup: CDR1 LNHDA, CDR2 SQIVND (reference sequence). CDR3 size: 15 residues. Between the trimmed V and J ends, which lost 3 bases and 0 bases, there was a span of 12 bases. The CDR3 DNA follows: TGTGCCAGTAGTATCGCCGGGACGGGCTCCTACGAGCAGTACTTC. It translates to CASSIAGTGSYEQYF.

The CDR3 loop reads CSVGPAGGYEQFF. The DNA for the CDR3 is TGCAGCGTTGGCCCAGCGGGAGGGTATGAGCAGTTCTTC. The chain is built from TRBV29-1 and TRBJ2-1; 10 bases are a match to TRBD2. Germline V lookup: CDR1 SQVTM, CDR2 ANQGSEA. V was clipped by 4 bases and J by 8 bases; unmatched bases: 5. The CDR3 is 13 amino acids.

The rearrangement joins TRBV10-1 to TRBJ2-5, with D maybe TRBD1 (5 bases). The end of the DNA fits TRBJ2-7 better, so the J call may be wrong. The CDR3 runs to 13 residues. The germline V gene encodes CDR1 WNHNN and CDR2 SYGVQD (reference sequence). CDR3 sequence reads: CASSETRADEQYF. CDR3 nucleotides: TGCGCCAGCAGTGAGACCAGGGCGGACGAGCAGTACTTC.

The CDR3 region is CASSLARGLNTEAFF. Here the CDR3 DNA reads TGTGCCAGCAGCTTGGCCAGGGGGCTGAACACTGAAGCTTTCTTT. The chain is built from TRBV5-6 and TRBJ1-1; the match to TRBD1 covers 8 bases. The germline gives CDR1 SGHDT, CDR2 YYEEEE. This CDR3 has 15 residues. The J segment lost 0 bases and the V segment lost 0 bases, leaving 1 base of the junction unmatched. Together with reference TRBV5-6 and TRBJ1-1, the CDR3 gives the full variable domain: DAGVTQSPTHLIKTRGQQVTLRCSPKSGHDTVSWYQQALGQGPQFIFQYYEEEERQRGNFPDRFSGHQFPNYSSELNVNALLLGDSALYLCASSLARGLNTEAFFGQGTRLTVV.

Here the CDR3 DNA reads TGTGCCAGCAGCGTACTAGCGAGGCCCACAGATACGCAGTATTTT. Protein sequence: CASSVLARPTDTQYF. The J gene is TRBJ2-3, the V gene TRBV9, with TRBD2 as a possible D gene (6 bases). The CDR3 contains 15 residues. V lost 1 base to trimming and J lost 2 bases, with 11 bases between them. Germline-derived CDR1 and CDR2 are SGDLS and YYNGEE.

This clone was seen only once. The chain combines TRBV28 with TRBJ2-1; D may correspond to TRBD1 or TRBD2 (6 bases each). The germline CDR1 and CDR2 sequences are MDHEN and SYDVKM. CDR3 length equals 17 residues. Trimming left V 6 bases short and J 0 bases short, with 18 bases between. CDR3 in amino acids: CASSVSGAGSSYNEQFF. CDR3 nucleotide sequence: TGTGCCAGCAGCGTGTCGGGGGCCGGGAGCTCCTACAATGAGCAGTTCTTC.

This CDR3 reads CASSWTGSTDTQYF. In DNA, the CDR3 is TGTGCCAGCAGCTGGACAGGGAGCACAGATACGCAGTATTTT. The V call is TRBV28, the J call TRBJ2-3; 8 bases match TRBD1. The CDR3 spans 14 residues. With 6 bases clipped from V and 0 bases from J, the junction kept 2 bases outside the gene matches. Germline loops: CDR1 MDHEN, CDR2 SYDVKM.

CDR3 bases: TGTGCCAGCAGCAAAGAGGTGGGTAACGGCTACACCTTC. It is translated as CASSKEVGNGYTF. The genes are TRBV21-1 and TRBJ1-2. TRBV21-1 is recorded as a pseudogene. The CDR3 length is 13 residues.

V usage is TRBV9 and J usage is TRBJ2-7; maybe TRBD1 (7 bases). The CDR3 consists of 16 residues. Per the germline V gene, CDR1 is SGDLS and CDR2 is YYNGEE. The V gene lost 3 bases and the J gene lost 2 bases, with 18 bases spanning the gap. The CDR3 DNA follows: TGTGCCAGCAGCGGAGGGCCGACAGGGAGGACCTACGAGCAGTACTTC. Translating it yields CASSGGPTGRTYEQYF.